The clone carrying this T cell receptor (beta chain) occurred once. The source of the sample is a study of cytomegalovirus exposure and HLA in healthy donors. PCR primers comprised 60 Vbeta and 13 Jbeta primers. Profiling relied on immunoSEQ multiplex PCR, and the TCRdb table lists in-frame clones only, not all of them. The table records tens of thousands of clones, more than 80% of them present only once. The germline V gene has CDR1 SGDLS and CDR2 YYNGEE. This CDR3 spans 15 amino acids. Trimming cost V 2 bases and J 0 bases, with 9 bases left between them. Material for sequencing was PBMCs. The TCR was taken from a woman in her 30s in good health and CMV-seronegative. V gene TRBV9 combines with J gene TRBJ1-5; a weak D match, TRBD1 (6 bases). This chain's CDR3 is CASSVGTNSNQPQHF. The CDR3 nucleotides read TGTGCCAGCAGCGTGGGGACAAATAGCAATCAGCCCCAGCATTTT. Combining the CDR3 with reference TRBV9 and TRBJ1-5 gives the whole variable domain DSGVTQTPKHLITATGQRVTLRCSPRSGDLSVYWYQQSLDQGLQFLIQYYNGEERAKGNILERFSAQQFPDLHSELNLSSLELGDSALYFCASSVGTNSNQPQHFGDGTRLSIL.